These 27 T cell receptor beta chains share one sample of origin, sequenced in a study of shared clonotypes between healthy human individuals (TCRdb year 2020). Library construction relied on the immunoSEQ multiplex PCR assay. Entries here come from immuneACCESS through TCRdb and include only in-frame sequences with V and J called. Some clones fail to appear in such tables; in the studies checked, an unresolved V gene covers under half of the shortfall, and the cause of the remainder is unknown. Within this sample are around 2.5 million clones, with 90% to 95% of them counted one time only. The ten largest account for 0.36% of the sample. Sequencing used naive CD4+ T cells from PBMCs. In the paper's terms, the cell subset or site label means: CD45RA+ positively selected. These receptors originate from a man aged 18 to 30 in good health. Some clones in this sample may be carry-over from other donors' samples.

This clone was detected once. The J gene is TRBJ2-7, the V gene TRBV4-3; D could derive from TRBD1 or TRBD2 (5 bases each). The CDR3 covers 15 residues. V was clipped by 0 bases and J by 6 bases, with 15 bases between them. Germline assignment: CDR1 LGHNA and CDR2 YSLEER. This CDR3 reads CASSQDYRPGLEQYF. The CDR3, as DNA: TGCGCCAGCAGCCAAGATTATCGGCCGGGGCTCGAGCAGTACTTC.

This chain uses TRBV6-5 with TRBJ1-6; 8 nucleotides line up with TRBD1. Trimming cost V 5 bases and J 12 bases; bases outside gene matches: 3. The germline CDR1 and CDR2 sequences are MNHEY and SVGAGI. CDR3 size: 12 residues. CDR3 amino acids: CASSTRGRPLHF. CDR3 DNA: TGTGCCAGCAGTACCAGGGGGCGACCCCTCCACTTT.

This clone is a singleton in its sample. The chain has TRBV4-2 and TRBJ2-7; D possibly corresponds to TRBD2 (6 bases). CDR1 is LGHNA and CDR2 is YNFKEQ in the germline V gene. The CDR3 covers 16 residues. With 3 bases removed from V and 2 bases from J, the gap between germline ends came to 17 bases. The CDR3 nucleotides read TGTGCCAGCAGCCACCCCGGAGGGAGTGTCACCTACGAGCAGTACTTC. It encodes CASSHPGGSVTYEQYF.

V gene TRBV6-5 combines with J gene TRBJ2-5; D is unclear. CDR1 and CDR2 from the germline V gene are MNHEY and SVGAGI. V dropped 8 bases and J dropped 5 bases, with 6 bases sitting between them. CDR3 length: 10 residues. The CDR3 loop reads CASGRETQYF. DNA of the CDR3: TGTGCCAGCGGACGGGAGACCCAGTACTTC.

The V call is TRBV6-5, the J call TRBJ1-3; D may be TRBD1 (6 bases). V was shortened by 6 bases and J by 3 bases, with 9 bases between the two germline ends. CDR1 and CDR2 (germline): MNHEY, SVGAGI. The CDR3 loop spans 13 amino acids. The DNA for the CDR3 is TGTGCCAGCAGACGGACAGATGGAAACACCATATATTTT. Its translation is CASRRTDGNTIYF.

The chain couples TRBV2 to TRBJ2-5, with D tentatively TRBD1 (6 bases). The germline gives CDR1 SNHLY, CDR2 FYNNEI. This CDR3 comprises 15 residues. Trimming took off 5 bases at V and 4 bases at J, with 17 bases between the two ends. The DNA for the CDR3 is TGTGCCAGCAGTCCTAGGTTAGGGGGTCGAGAGACCCAGTACTTC. Protein: CASSPRLGGRETQYF.

The genes are TRBV19 and TRBJ2-7; tentative D call: TRBD2 (6 bases). V gave up 7 bases and J gave up 3 bases, with 16 bases separating them. The CDR3 is 14 residues long. The germline V gene encodes CDR1 LNHDA and CDR2 SQIVND (reference sequence). CDR3 nucleotide sequence: TGTGCCAGTACACGGACTATAAGGGACTACGAGCAGTACTTC. Its translation: CASTRTIRDYEQYF. Looking up the rest from reference TRBV19 and TRBJ2-7 gives the full variable domain: DGGITQSPKYLFRKEGQNVTLSCEQNLNHDAMYWYRQDPGQGLRLIYYSQIVNDFQKGDIAEGYSVSREKKESFPLTVTSAQKNPTAFYLCASTRTIRDYEQYFGPGTRLTVT.

The chain is built from TRBV28 and TRBJ1-2; 9 bases line up with TRBD1. This CDR3 has 15 residues. CDR1 MDHEN and CDR2 SYDVKM come from the germline V gene. Trimming removed 5 bases from V and 7 bases from J; junction bases left unmatched: 11. The chain's CDR3 is CASSVLTGTGTGYTF. CDR3 bases: TGTGCCAGCAGTGTTTTAACCGGGACAGGGACTGGCTACACCTTC.

Only one count was recorded for this clone. The V gene is TRBV27, the J gene TRBJ1-1; 8 positions match TRBD1. V trimming: 4 bases; J trimming: 6 bases; junction bases outside the gene matches: 4. The V gene's germline CDR1 is MNHEY and CDR2 SMNVEV (reference sequence). This CDR3 has 13 residues. The CDR3 DNA sequence: TGTGCCAGCAGTTCAGGACAGGGTCCTGAAGCTTTCTTT. Protein: CASSSGQGPEAFF.

The chain couples TRBV9 to TRBJ2-7, with D maybe TRBD2 (5 bases). The CDR3 is 13 residues long. Trimming took off 2 bases at V and 5 bases at J, with 11 bases between the two ends. Germline V CDR1 and CDR2: SGDLS, YYNGEE. The CDR3 is CASSVASRDEQYF. The CDR3 nucleotides are TGTGCCAGCAGCGTCGCCTCGAGGGACGAGCAGTACTTC. The full variable domain, in which reference TRBV9 and TRBJ2-7 provide the parts outside the CDR3, is DSGVTQTPKHLITATGQRVTLRCSPRSGDLSVYWYQQSLDQGLQFLIQYYNGEERAKGNILERFSAQQFPDLHSELNLSSLELGDSALYFCASSVASRDEQYFGPGTRLTVT.

The chain uses TRBV10-3 and TRBJ2-5; 9 bases match TRBD1. The CDR3 is 13 amino acids. Trimming took 6 bases from V and 3 from J; bases not matched to a gene: 2. The V gene's germline CDR1 is ENHRY and CDR2 SYGVKD. CDR3 sequence reads: CAIRDRGEETQYF. The CDR3 DNA follows: TGTGCCATCAGGGACAGGGGCGAAGAGACCCAGTACTTC.

The rearrangement uses TRBV9 and TRBJ2-7; 11 bases are shared with TRBD2. V was clipped by 3 bases and J by 3 bases; unmatched bases: 8. The length of the CDR3 is 16 residues. From germline, CDR1 is SGDLS and CDR2 YYNGEE. The CDR3 loop reads CASSGRTSGLIYEQYF. The CDR3, as DNA: TGTGCCAGCAGCGGGAGGACTAGCGGGCTGATCTACGAGCAGTACTTC.

CDR3 sequence (DNA): TGTGCCAGCAGTGTTGAGACAGGGCTCGGGGAGCTGTTTTTT. It specifies CASSVETGLGELFF. This chain uses TRBV6-4 with TRBJ2-2; TRBD1 agrees at 7 bases. With V trimmed by 4 bases and J by 7 bases, 6 bases remained unmatched. Germline lookup yields CDR1 MRHNA and CDR2 SNTAGT. The CDR3 loop spans 14 amino acids.

The genes are TRBV27 and TRBJ2-7; perhaps TRBD1 as D (5 bases). The CDR3 has 13 residues. Trimming pared 8 bases from V and 4 bases from J, leaving 15 bases between. Looked up from germline, CDR1 is MNHEY and CDR2 is SMNVEV (reference sequence). CDR3 region: CASSVGLGYEQYF. DNA of the CDR3: TGTGCCAGCTCGGTGGGGCTCGGTTACGAGCAGTACTTC.

The rearrangement uses TRBV11-3 and TRBJ1-1; D gene unclear. Per the germline V gene, CDR1 is SGHNT and CDR2 is YENEEA. The CDR3 length is 14 residues. Trimming shortened V by 5 bases and J by 4 bases, and 14 bases separated the two germline ends. CDR3: CASSPRRVGTEAFF. The CDR3 nucleotides are TGTGCCAGCAGCCCCCGGAGGGTGGGCACTGAAGCTTTCTTT.

This clone was seen only once. The chain joins TRBV4-2 to TRBJ1-2, with D maybe TRBD1 (5 bases). CDR1 is LGHNA and CDR2 is YNFKEQ in the germline V gene. V lost 6 bases to trimming and J lost 0 bases, with 17 bases between them. This CDR3 is built from 16 residues. CDR3: CASSLTGGSTNYGYTF. The DNA of the CDR3 is TGTGCCAGCAGTCTAACAGGCGGGTCGACTAACTATGGCTACACCTTC.

The rearrangement links TRBV25-1 to TRBJ2-7, with 8 bases matching TRBD2. J lost 0 bases, V lost 3 bases, and 4 bases had no gene match. CDR1 and CDR2 (germline): MGHDK, SYGVNS. The CDR3 length is 15 residues. The CDR3 DNA sequence: TGTGCCAGCAGTGACCAGCGGGGGAACTCCTACGAGCAGTACTTC. It specifies CASSDQRGNSYEQYF.

V and J are TRBV19 and TRBJ2-7, with 13 nucleotides matching TRBD2. The CDR3 runs 18 residues. Germline loops: CDR1 LNHDA, CDR2 SQIVND (reference sequence). V lost 2 bases to trimming and J lost 3 bases; unmatched junction nucleotides: 10. In DNA, the CDR3 is TGTGCCAGTAGTATAAGGACTAGCGGGAGCGGGATAAGCTACGAGCAGTACTTC. It yields the protein CASSIRTSGSGISYEQYF.

This clone was detected a few times. The same CDR3 also results from other DNA sequences found in this sample. The chain uses TRBV29-1 and TRBJ1-1; 8 bases line up with TRBD1. After removal of 5 bases from V and 1 base from J, the junction contained 3 bases not matched to a gene. Germline-derived CDR1 and CDR2 are SQVTM and ANQGSEA. This CDR3 is 13 amino acids long. CDR3: CSVNRGRNTEAFF. The DNA for the CDR3 is TGCAGCGTTAACAGGGGGAGGAACACTGAAGCTTTCTTT.

CDR3 in amino acids: CSVGPRTGSKNIQYF. Here the CDR3 DNA reads TGCAGCGTCGGGCCTCGGACAGGGTCCAAAAACATTCAGTACTTC. The rearrangement joins TRBV29-1 to TRBJ2-4; the match to TRBD1 covers 8 bases. The length of the CDR3 is 15 residues. Looked up from germline, CDR1 is SQVTM and CDR2 is ANQGSEA. With V trimmed by 6 bases and J by 2 bases, 9 bases remained unmatched.

The chain has TRBV28 and TRBJ2-7; TRBD1 might be the D (5 bases). The CDR3 extends over 13 amino acids. Deletions cut 8 bases from V and 5 bases from J, with 16 bases between. Germline V CDR1 and CDR2: MDHEN, SYDVKM. Here the CDR3 reads CASQFRARDEQYF. For the CDR3, the DNA is TGTGCCAGCCAATTCCGGGCCAGGGACGAGCAGTACTTC.

This clone showed up just a few times. This specimen includes other DNA sequences encoding the same CDR3. The chain carries TRBV5-1 and TRBJ1-5; no reliable D call. V was clipped by 0 bases and J by 0 bases, with 7 bases between them. The CDR3 extends over 15 amino acids. Germline loops: CDR1 SGHRS, CDR2 YFSETQ. The CDR3 DNA reads as TGCGCCAGCAGCTTGGGCACCAATAGCAATCAGCCCCAGCATTTT. Translated, it gives CASSLGTNSNQPQHF.

The V gene is TRBV5-1, the J gene TRBJ2-5; 13 positions match TRBD2. Near its end, the DNA agrees better with TRBJ2-7, so the J call may be wrong. The CDR3 extends over 15 amino acids. CDR1 SGHRS and CDR2 YFSETQ come from the germline V gene. CDR3 protein: CASNFGTSGAYEQYF. CDR3 nucleotides: TGCGCCAGCAACTTCGGGACTAGCGGGGCCTACGAGCAGTACTTC.

The chain couples TRBV9 to TRBJ2-2, with D tentatively TRBD1 or TRBD2 (5 bases each). Germline loops: CDR1 SGDLS, CDR2 YYNGEE. Trimming pared 6 bases from V and 2 bases from J, leaving 26 bases between. CDR3 length: 19 residues. The CDR3 region is CASTRTPWGEGSNTGELFF. For the CDR3, the DNA is TGTGCCAGCACACGCACCCCCTGGGGAGAGGGGAGTAACACCGGGGAGCTGTTTTTT. The full variable domain, its missing parts supplied by reference TRBV9 and TRBJ2-2, is DSGVTQTPKHLITATGQRVTLRCSPRSGDLSVYWYQQSLDQGLQFLIQYYNGEERAKGNILERFSAQQFPDLHSELNLSSLELGDSALYFCASTRTPWGEGSNTGELFFGEGSRLTVL.

The CDR3 DNA reads as TGCAGCGTTGATACGGGTAGCGGGGGTTACAATGAGCAGTTCTTC. Translating gives CSVDTGSGGYNEQFF. This chain connects TRBV29-1 to TRBJ2-1, with 9 positions matching TRBD2. V lost 3 bases, J lost 4 bases, and 7 bases stayed unmatched. This CDR3 is built from 15 residues. Per the germline V gene, CDR1 is SQVTM and CDR2 is ANQGSEA.

The genes are TRBV29-1 and TRBJ2-1; 7 positions agree with TRBD1. The CDR3 consists of 13 residues. J lost 9 bases, V lost 6 bases, and 11 bases had no gene match. The V gene's germline CDR1 is SQVTM and CDR2 ANQGSEA. As DNA, the CDR3 is TGCAGCGTGCTGGGACAGCTCATTTTTGAGCAGTTCTTC. Encoded protein: CSVLGQLIFEQFF.

This clone occurred a few times. The gene calls are TRBV7-8 and TRBJ2-7; 7 bases map to TRBD1. Germline V gene data show CDR1 as SGHVS and CDR2 as FQNEAQ. The J segment lost 1 base and the V segment lost 6 bases, leaving 9 bases of the junction unmatched. The length of the CDR3 is 15 residues. In DNA form, the CDR3 reads TGTGCCAGCAGGGAATGGGGACAGAATTCCTACGAGCAGTACTTC. It translates to CASREWGQNSYEQYF.